This T cell receptor (beta chain) was captured in a study of blood T cell repertoires in COVID-19. CDR1 is SGHRS and CDR2 is YFSETQ in the germline V gene. V was pared by 4 bases and J by 7 bases, with 12 bases of the junction left unmatched. This CDR3 is built from 17 residues. Some clones are missing from TCRdb's copy, which holds only in-frame ones; the method was immunoSEQ multiplex PCR. The sample records nearly 300,000 clones, approximately 89% being singletons. Participant-reported clinical history was the basis for cohort assignment. People in the exposed group encountered a COVID-19 case within 2 weeks before entering the study.

The chain carries TRBV5-1 and TRBJ1-6; 9 nucleotides align to TRBD1. This sequence was found in a woman between 50 and 59 years old who had been exposed to COVID-19. Sequencing was carried out using PBMCs or T cells enriched from blood (not recorded which). This CDR3 reads CASSPEPTGGQNSPLHF. CDR3 DNA: TGCGCCAGCAGCCCGGAACCGACAGGGGGGCAAAATTCACCCCTCCACTTT.